The 29 T cell receptor beta chains given below trace back to one sample, sequenced in a study of post-analysis software for immune sequencing data. Antigen specificity for these receptors is unknown. Tagging with unique molecular identifiers was a feature of the TCR beta cDNA libraries. One entry per CDR3 protein, called by TCRdb with MiXCR from the PCR reads. The repertoire holds about 820,000 distinct CDR3 sequences, with roughly 58% as singletons. Study findings and constraints: In patients, TRBV5-6, TRBV5-1 and TRBV20-1 belonged to five TRBV segments found more frequently than in controls.

Sequencing used blood. The receptors were gathered from a girl aged 10 to 17 with multiple sclerosis.

The chain employs TRBV4-2 and TRBJ2-7; D gene uncertain. Germline V gene data show CDR1 as LGHNA and CDR2 as YNFKEQ. This CDR3 region has 14 residues. Trimming removed 2 bases at V and 0 bases at J, with 8 bases between. CDR3 sequence (DNA): TGTGCCAGCAGCCAAAGACCCGGCTCCTACGAGCAGTACTTC. Its translation: CASSQRPGSYEQYF.

The chain carries TRBV30 and TRBJ2-7; tentatively, D is TRBD2 (6 bases). The V gene's germline CDR1 is GTSNPN and CDR2 SVGIG (reference sequence). This CDR3 has 14 amino acids. The V end was cut by 5 bases, the J end by 0 bases, with 14 bases between. Here the CDR3 reads CAWEQGLISYEQYF. CDR3 nucleotides: TGTGCCTGGGAGCAGGGACTTATCTCCTACGAGCAGTACTTC.

Only a few counts were recorded for this clonotype. J is TRBJ1-4 and V is TRBV7-9; no clear D. Germline V lookup: CDR1 SEHNR, CDR2 FQNEAQ (reference sequence). The CDR3 extends over 14 amino acids. Trimming left V 2 bases short and J 0 bases short, with 4 bases between. The chain's CDR3 is CASSLQATNEKLFF. The CDR3 bases are TGTGCCAGCAGCTTACAGGCAACTAATGAAAAACTGTTTTTT.

V and J are TRBV20-1 and TRBJ2-5, with TRBD2 matching 14 bases. There are 16 residues in the CDR3. The J segment lost 1 base and the V segment lost 1 base, leaving 2 bases of the junction unmatched. Germline loops: CDR1 DFQATT, CDR2 SNEGSKA (reference sequence). CDR3 amino acids: CSARVGTSGGQETQYF. The CDR3 region has the DNA TGCAGTGCTAGAGTAGGGACTAGCGGGGGCCAAGAGACCCAGTACTTC.

This chain links TRBV5-1 with TRBJ2-4; D not certain. The end of the DNA is better explained by TRBJ2-7, so the J call may be wrong. The CDR3 sequence is 13 residues long. From germline, CDR1 is SGHRS and CDR2 YFSETQ. Here the CDR3 DNA reads TGCGCCAGCAGCTTACAGCCCGAGGACGAGCAGTACTTC. This translates into CASSLQPEDEQYF.

This rearrangement joins TRBV2 to TRBJ1-1; perhaps TRBD1 as D (5 bases). Germline V lookup: CDR1 SNHLY, CDR2 FYNNEI. This CDR3 is built from 16 residues. V lost 0 bases to trimming and J lost 3 bases, with 14 bases between them. The DNA of the CDR3 is TGTGCCAGCAGTGAAGCGCTTGGGGCGGGGTACACTGAAGCTTTCTTT. Protein: CASSEALGAGYTEAFF.

The genes are TRBV4-1 and TRBJ1-2, with 7 bases that match TRBD1. Germline V gene sequence: CDR1 MGHRA, CDR2 YSYEKL. The CDR3 runs 14 residues. Trimming cost V 8 bases and J 8 bases; bases outside gene matches: 14. The chain's CDR3 is CASGRDRVEKGYTF. The DNA of the CDR3 is TGCGCCAGCGGCCGCGACAGGGTGGAAAAGGGCTACACCTTC.

This clonotype was counted only a few times. This sequence joins TRBV6-5 and TRBJ2-3, with TRBD2 matching over 7 bases. This CDR3 region has 18 residues. Unmatched junction bases numbered 11, after V lost 2 bases and J lost 0 bases. The germline CDR1 and CDR2 sequences are MNHEY and SVGAGI. CDR3 amino acids: CASSYLLGSGDSTDTQYF. CDR3 DNA sequence: TGTGCCAGCAGTTACCTGCTCGGCAGCGGGGATAGCACAGATACGCAGTATTTT.

V and J are TRBV4-2 and TRBJ2-7, with D unclear. The CDR3 loop spans 14 amino acids. Trimming shortened V by 0 bases and J by 6 bases, and 12 bases separated the two germline ends. Germline loops: CDR1 LGHNA, CDR2 YNFKEQ. CDR3 DNA sequence: TGTGCCAGCAGCCAAGACGTGATTCCGGGCGAGCAGTACTTC. It yields the protein CASSQDVIPGEQYF.

In this sample, this clonotype turned up a few times. J is TRBJ2-5 and V is TRBV25-1; perhaps TRBD2 as D (6 bases). The CDR3 spans 15 residues. Per germline, CDR1 MGHDK and CDR2 SYGVNS. The V end was cut by 5 bases, the J end by 5 bases, with 18 bases between. The CDR3 reads CASSPHRGYMETQYF. CDR3 DNA sequence: TGTGCCAGCAGTCCCCATCGGGGGTATATGGAGACCCAGTACTTC. Supplemented by reference TRBV25-1 and TRBJ2-5, the full variable domain reads EADIYQTPRYLVIGTGKKITLECSQTMGHDKMYWYQQDPGMELHLIHYSYGVNSTEKGDLSSESTVSRIRTEHFPLTLESARPSHTSQYLCASSPHRGYMETQYFGPGTRLLVL.

This clonotype was detected once. The rearrangement joins TRBV4-2 to TRBJ2-5; the D is unclear. Germline CDR1 and CDR2: LGHNA and YNFKEQ. CDR3 length equals 15 residues. V was cut by 4 bases and J by 3 bases, with 15 bases left in between. CDR3 DNA: TGTGCCAGCAGCCGGTCATCAGGCAGCGAAGAGACCCAGTACTTC. This sequence encodes CASSRSSGSEETQYF.

For this clonotype: Relative to the germline gene, one junction end is altered; a read error may explain this. The chain is built from TRBV6-1 and TRBJ2-4, with TRBD1 identical over 12 bases. This CDR3 is built from 17 residues. CDR1 is MNHNS, CDR2 SASEGT, per germline. The CDR3 DNA reads as TGTGCCAGCAGTCGGGGACAGGGGGCAGCGGCCAAAAGCATTCAGTACTTC. This sequence encodes CASSRGQGAAAKSIQYF.

This chain uses TRBV29-1 with TRBJ2-1; unclear D gene. CDR1 is SQVTM, CDR2 ANQGSEA, per germline. This CDR3 has 12 amino acids. V lost 6 bases, J lost 5 bases, and 11 bases lay in between. The CDR3 reads CSVQIVDNEQFF. In nucleotides, the CDR3 is TGCAGCGTCCAGATAGTGGACAATGAGCAGTTCTTC.

The chain recombines TRBV6-5 with TRBJ2-5; 7 bases line up with TRBD2. Germline values: CDR1 MNHEY, CDR2 SVGAGI. The CDR3 is 14 residues long. Trimming removed 5 bases from V and 5 bases from J; junction bases left unmatched: 8. CDR3 amino acids: CASSAREARETQYF. DNA of the CDR3: TGTGCCAGCAGTGCCCGGGAGGCCAGGGAGACCCAGTACTTC.

This clonotype occurred a few times. This chain connects TRBV5-1 to TRBJ2-1; 13 nucleotides match TRBD2. V was clipped by 4 bases and J by 8 bases; unmatched bases: 6. This CDR3 region has 15 residues. CDR1 is SGHRS, CDR2 YFSETQ, per germline. The CDR3 protein is CASSTGTSGTDEQFF. The CDR3, as DNA: TGCGCCAGCAGCACCGGGACTAGCGGGACAGATGAGCAGTTCTTC.

The V call is TRBV14, the J call TRBJ1-1, with TRBD1 as a possible D gene (6 bases). The V gene lost 0 bases and the J gene lost 8 bases, with 10 bases spanning the gap. The CDR3 has 13 amino acids. CDR1 is SGHDN, CDR2 FVKESK, per germline. This CDR3 reads CASSQDWGTEAFF. In DNA form, the CDR3 reads TGTGCCAGCAGCCAAGATTGGGGGACAGAAGCTTTCTTT. The full variable domain, completed using reference TRBV14 and TRBJ1-1, is EAGVTQFPSHSVIEKGQTVTLRCDPISGHDNLYWYRRVMGKEIKFLLHFVKESKQDESGMPNNRFLAERTGGTYSTLKVQPAELEDSGVYFCASSQDWGTEAFFGQGTRLTVV.

This chain joins TRBV5-1 and TRBJ2-7; tentative D call: TRBD2 (6 bases). The DNA end lines up better with TRBJ2-5; the J call may be wrong. The CDR3 sequence is 12 residues long. The germline gives CDR1 SGHRS, CDR2 YFSETQ. In DNA, the CDR3 is TGCGCCAGCTTCGGGGGAGAAGAGACCCAGTACTTC. It specifies CASFGGEETQYF.

This clonotype was observed a single time. This chain joins TRBV12-3 or TRBV12-4 and TRBJ1-2, with 8 positions matching TRBD1. CDR3 size: 15 residues. Trimming took 6 bases from V and 4 from J; bases not matched to a gene: 10. In DNA, the CDR3 is TGTGCCAGCAGCCTCCAGGGGGCTAGAAGCTATGGCTACACCTTC. Protein product: CASSLQGARSYGYTF.

V usage is TRBV20-1 and J usage is TRBJ2-1; 8 bases line up with TRBD2. The CDR3 runs to 15 residues. V lost 2 bases, J lost 7 bases, and 10 bases stayed unmatched. CDR1 is DFQATT and CDR2 is SNEGSKA in the germline V gene (reference sequence). The CDR3 nucleotides read TGCAGTGCTAGACACCCGGGACTAGACCATAATGAGCAGTTCTTC. Translation gives CSARHPGLDHNEQFF.

The chain combines TRBV6-1 with TRBJ2-5, with 15 nucleotides matching TRBD2. Germline V gene data show CDR1 as MNHNS and CDR2 as SASEGT. CDR3 length equals 17 residues. Unmatched junction bases numbered 8, after V lost 5 bases and J lost 4 bases. CDR3 loop: CASSPWTSGGVGETQYF. CDR3 nucleotide sequence: TGTGCCAGCAGTCCATGGACTAGCGGGGGGGTTGGAGAGACCCAGTACTTC.

CDR3 sequence reads: CSAPLYGAGTSTDTQYF. The CDR3 DNA is TGCAGTGCACCCTTGTACGGTGCGGGAACCAGCACAGATACGCAGTATTTT. The chain uses TRBV20-1 and TRBJ2-3, with D perhaps matching TRBD2 (6 bases). With 6 bases removed from V and 0 bases from J, the gap between germline ends came to 22 bases. This CDR3 is built from 17 residues. In germline, CDR1 is DFQATT, CDR2 SNEGSKA (reference sequence).

The chain combines TRBV6-1 with TRBJ1-1; 7 nucleotides match TRBD1. Germline-derived CDR1 and CDR2 are MNHNS and SASEGT. With 8 bases clipped from V and 0 bases from J, the junction kept 6 bases outside the gene matches. The CDR3 is made up of 14 amino acids. The CDR3 region is CASYPGTVNTEAFF. DNA for the CDR3: TGTGCCAGCTATCCCGGGACAGTGAACACTGAAGCTTTCTTT.

A remark on this clonotype: The junction differs from germline at one of its ends, possibly a read error. This chain joins TRBV12-3 or TRBV12-4 and TRBJ2-7, with 7 bases that match TRBD1. The DNA end is a closer match to TRBJ2-4, so the J assignment may be wrong. This CDR3 region has 16 residues. CDR3 region: CASSLDRTGAQNIQYF. DNA for the CDR3: TGTGCCAGCAGTTTAGATCGGACAGGAGCCCAAAACATTCAGTACTTC.

The chain has TRBV28 and TRBJ2-6, with 7 bases fitting TRBD1. The CDR3 totals 19 residues. Germline V lookup: CDR1 MDHEN, CDR2 SYDVKM. The junction had 18 bases not matched to a gene; V was cut back by 6 bases and J by 4 bases. The CDR3 protein is CASSSVSGQTLRGANVLTF. The DNA for the CDR3 is TGTGCCAGCAGCTCGGTGTCGGGACAGACCCTGAGAGGGGCCAACGTCCTGACTTTC.

V gene TRBV20-1 combines with J gene TRBJ1-5; D is perhaps TRBD1 (6 bases). V shed 5 bases and J shed 7 bases, with 12 bases lying between them. This CDR3 has 12 amino acids. CDR1 and CDR2 from the germline V gene are DFQATT and SNEGSKA (reference sequence). CDR3 nucleotides: TGCAGTGCTCGGGGGCAAGGACAGCCCCAGCATTTT. Protein: CSARGQGQPQHF.

The genes are TRBV15 and TRBJ2-3, with TRBD1 matching 10 bases. The junction had 3 bases not matched to a gene; V was cut back by 3 bases and J by 6 bases. The CDR3 has 14 residues. Looked up from germline, CDR1 is LNHNV and CDR2 is YYDKDF (reference sequence). The CDR3 spells CATSSRQGADTQYF. Written as DNA, the CDR3 is TGTGCCACCAGCAGTCGACAGGGGGCCGATACGCAGTATTTT. Looking up the rest from reference TRBV15 and TRBJ2-3 gives the full variable domain: DAMVIQNPRYQVTQFGKPVTLSCSQTLNHNVMYWYQQKSSQAPKLLFHYYDKDFNNEADTPDNFQSRRPNTSFCFLDIRSPGLGDTAMYLCATSSRQGADTQYFGPGTRLTVL.

The chain employs TRBV10-2 and TRBJ1-1; D call uncertain. CDR1 is WSHSY, CDR2 SAAADI, per germline. V lost 3 bases and J lost 3, with 17 bases in between. The CDR3 sequence is 16 residues long. CDR3: CASSDSGRSPHTEAFF. CDR3 nucleotides: TGCGCCAGCAGTGATTCCGGCCGGTCGCCACACACTGAAGCTTTCTTT.

With respect to this clonotype: Sequence at one end of the junction differs from germline and may be a read error. The CDR3 loop is CASSRTGEQETQYF. CDR3 DNA sequence: TGTGCTAGCAGCAGGACAGGGGAGCAAGAGACCCAGTACTTC. The rearrangement joins TRBV7-7 to TRBJ2-5, with TRBD1 identical over 9 bases. The CDR3 sequence is 14 residues long. Per germline, CDR1 SSHAT and CDR2 FNYEAQ (reference sequence). The complete variable domain, with remaining parts taken from reference TRBV7-7 and TRBJ2-5, reads GAGVSQSPRYKVTKRGQDVTLRCDPISSHATLYWYQQALGQGPEFLTYFNYEAQPDKSGLPSDRFSAERPEGSISTLTIQRTEQRDSAMYRCASSRTGEQETQYFGPGTRLLVL.

This CDR3 is CSVPGEGIYEQYF. As DNA, the CDR3 is TGCAGCGTTCCAGGGGAGGGCATCTACGAGCAGTACTTC. The V call is TRBV29-1, the J call TRBJ2-5; D might be TRBD2 (7 bases). The last part of the DNA fits TRBJ2-7 better; the J call may be wrong. Germline CDR1 SQVTM, CDR2 ANQGSEA. The CDR3 consists of 13 residues.